This T cell receptor beta chain was recovered during a study of blood T cell repertoires in COVID-19. In the original workflow: Counts of nucleated cells, estimated from reference gene primer amplification, were obtained. Clones were read by immunoSEQ multiplex PCR, and TCRdb kept only the in-frame ones, dropping some. That table furnishes V, J and clone size, whereas the DNA furnished D and trimming. Here the sample spans 150,000 or so clones, nearly 80% being singletons. The V end lost 4 bases, the J end lost 5 bases, and 11 bases lay between the germline ends. Per germline, CDR1 LGHNA and CDR2 YSLEER. This CDR3 spans 13 amino acids.

Sequencing was performed on peripheral blood. This TCR came from an elderly man with acute or convalescent COVID-19. The chain recombines TRBV4-3 with TRBJ2-5; D may be TRBD2 (6 bases). The CDR3 region is CASSRDSGETQYF. CDR3 DNA sequence: TGCGCCAGCAGCCGGGACTCAGGGGAGACCCAGTACTTC.